The clone carrying this TCR beta chain was counted many times. The sample comes from a study of spatial heterogeneity in lung cancer. A unique molecular identifier was attached to every TCR cDNA molecule. TCRdb re-called the 5' RACE reads through MiXCR, storing one row per CDR3 protein. Found here are around 24,000 distinct CDR3 sequences, about 7% of them singletons; the top ten hold around 15%. The time point: sample taken at primary tumor resection. There were some 76 donors, all of them untreated patients with early-stage non-small cell lung cancer. Sequencing of whole RNA from tumor, nontumor lung or frozen PBMC involved no sorting. The V and J ends lost 7 bases and 10 bases respectively, with 14 bases between them. Germline V lookup: CDR1 SQVTM, CDR2 ANQGSEA. The CDR3 extends over 11 amino acids.

V gene TRBV29-1 combines with J gene TRBJ2-1, with D possibly being TRBD1 or TRBD2 (5 bases each). This receptor was identified in a male donor with early-stage non-small cell lung cancer. The sample consisted of PBMCs, taken at surgery. The CDR3 DNA reads TGCAGCGGCGGCCGAGGGGCCGAGCAGTTCTTC. Its protein is CSGGRGAEQFF.